This paragraph reports one T cell receptor (beta chain). Its antigen is not identified. TCRdb fed the reads into MiXCR, producing one record per CDR3 protein. This table has approximately 910,000 distinct CDR3 sequences, approximately 33% appearing once. The record originates from a study of T cell repertoires in cytomegalovirus infection. Trimming took 11 bases from V and 5 from J; bases not matched to a gene: 11. Germline-derived CDR1 and CDR2 are SNHLY and FYNNEI. The CDR3 has 13 residues. This material consisted of cultured CD8+ T cells from PBMCs, taken from culture after CMV antigen stimulation. The chain carries TRBV2 and TRBJ2-5; TRBD1 agrees at 7 bases. This TCR came from a human donor in good health (CMV status not recorded). Some clones in this sample may be carry-over from other donors' samples. The CDR3 DNA reads TGTGCCTTCCCGACAGGGCCCGGGGAGACCCAGTACTTC. This translates into CAFPTGPGETQYF.